The clone carrying this T cell receptor (beta chain) was counted a few times. TCR beta CDR3 regions were amplified from RNA transcripts. With the HTBI primer set, the TCR CDR3 went through a first round of RT-PCR. From the multiplex PCR reads, TCRdb called clonotypes with MiXCR, one entry per CDR3 protein. The sample yields almost 500,000 distinct CDR3 sequences, 20% to 25% seen once. Exclusion followed for patients with uncontrolled infection, other autoimmune disease, pregnancy or lactation. Germline V gene data show CDR1 as DFQATT and CDR2 as SNEGSKA (reference sequence). Losses at the gene ends were 6 bases for V and 5 bases for J; bases not matched to a gene: 11. The CDR3 has 15 amino acids. The record originates from a study of T cells in Graves' hyperthyroidism and ophthalmopathy. As for the study in general: Peripheral blood draws took place at initial diagnosis, ahead of any treatment.

The sequenced sample was blood. This sequence joins TRBV20-1 and TRBJ2-2, with 8 bases identical to TRBD1. The clonotype was recovered from a woman between 70 and 85 years old with Graves' ophthalmopathy. In DNA form, the CDR3 reads TGCAGTGCGGGAGGACAGGGTGCGCGTACCGGGGAGCTGTTTTTT. This encodes CSAGGQGARTGELFF.